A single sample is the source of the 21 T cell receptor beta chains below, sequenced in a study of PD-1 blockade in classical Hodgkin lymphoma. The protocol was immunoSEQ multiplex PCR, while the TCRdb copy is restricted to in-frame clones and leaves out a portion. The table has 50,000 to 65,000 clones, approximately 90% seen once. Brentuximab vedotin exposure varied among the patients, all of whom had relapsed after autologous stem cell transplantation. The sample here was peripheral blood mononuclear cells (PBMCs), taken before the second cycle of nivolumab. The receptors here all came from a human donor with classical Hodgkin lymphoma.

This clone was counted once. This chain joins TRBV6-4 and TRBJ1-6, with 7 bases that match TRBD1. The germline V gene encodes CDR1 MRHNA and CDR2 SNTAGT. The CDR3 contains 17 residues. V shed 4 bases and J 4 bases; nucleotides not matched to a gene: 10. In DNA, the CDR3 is TGTGCCAGCAGTGGCCTCCCCCTACAGGGGTATAATTCACCCCTCCACTTT. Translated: CASSGLPLQGYNSPLHF.

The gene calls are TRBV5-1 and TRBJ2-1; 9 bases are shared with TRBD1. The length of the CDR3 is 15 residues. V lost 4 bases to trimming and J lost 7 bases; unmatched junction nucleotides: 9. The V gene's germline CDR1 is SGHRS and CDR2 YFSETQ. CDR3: CASSNVPGQGNEQFF. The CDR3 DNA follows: TGCGCCAGCAGCAACGTCCCGGGACAGGGAAATGAGCAGTTCTTC.

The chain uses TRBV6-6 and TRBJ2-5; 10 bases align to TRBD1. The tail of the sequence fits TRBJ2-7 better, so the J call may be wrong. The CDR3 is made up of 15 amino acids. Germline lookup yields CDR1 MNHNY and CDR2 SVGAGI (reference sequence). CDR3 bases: TGTGCCAGCAGACCTTCACCGGGACAGGGGTACGAGCAGTACTTC. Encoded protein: CASRPSPGQGYEQYF.

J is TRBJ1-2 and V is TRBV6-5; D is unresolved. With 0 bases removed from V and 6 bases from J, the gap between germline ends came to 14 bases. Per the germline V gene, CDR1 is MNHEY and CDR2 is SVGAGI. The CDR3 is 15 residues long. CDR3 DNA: TGTGCCAGCAGTTACTCCACCGGGCAGTTTAATGGCTACACCTTC. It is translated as CASSYSTGQFNGYTF.

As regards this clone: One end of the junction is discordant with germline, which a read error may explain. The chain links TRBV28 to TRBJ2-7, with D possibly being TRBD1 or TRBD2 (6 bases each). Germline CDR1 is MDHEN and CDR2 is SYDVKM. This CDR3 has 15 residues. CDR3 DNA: TGTGCCACCAGTCCCCCGGGGGCCTCCTCCTACGAGCAGTACTTC. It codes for CATSPPGASSYEQYF.

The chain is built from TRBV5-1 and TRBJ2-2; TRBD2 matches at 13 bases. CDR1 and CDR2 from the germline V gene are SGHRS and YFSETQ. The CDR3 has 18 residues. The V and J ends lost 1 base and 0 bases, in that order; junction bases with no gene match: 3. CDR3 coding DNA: TGCGCCAGCAGCTTGTGGACTAGCGGGGGCCCGAACACCGGGGAGCTGTTTTTT. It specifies CASSLWTSGGPNTGELFF. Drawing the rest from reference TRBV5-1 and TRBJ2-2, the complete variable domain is KAGVTQTPRYLIKTRGQQVTLSCSPISGHRSVSWYQQTPGQGLQFLFEYFSETQRNKGNFPGRFSGRQFSNSRSEMNVSTLELGDSALYLCASSLWTSGGPNTGELFFGEGSRLTVL.

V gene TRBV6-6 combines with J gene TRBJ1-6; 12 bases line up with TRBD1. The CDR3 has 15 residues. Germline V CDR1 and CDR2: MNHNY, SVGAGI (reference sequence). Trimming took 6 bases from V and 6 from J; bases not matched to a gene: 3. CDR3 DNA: TGTGCCAGCAGCCGGGACAGGGGGCGTAATTCACCCCTCCACTTT. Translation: CASSRDRGRNSPLHF.

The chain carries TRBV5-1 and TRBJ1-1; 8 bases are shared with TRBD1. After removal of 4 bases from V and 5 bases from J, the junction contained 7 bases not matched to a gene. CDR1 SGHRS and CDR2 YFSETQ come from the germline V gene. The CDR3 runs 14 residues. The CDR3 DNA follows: TGCGCCAGCAGCGGAGGACAGGGTAGTACTGAAGCTTTCTTT. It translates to CASSGGQGSTEAFF.

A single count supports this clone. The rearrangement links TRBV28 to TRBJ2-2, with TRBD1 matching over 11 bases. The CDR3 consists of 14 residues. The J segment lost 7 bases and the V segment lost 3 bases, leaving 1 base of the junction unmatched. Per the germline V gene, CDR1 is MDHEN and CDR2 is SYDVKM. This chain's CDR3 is CASSLGQGVGELFF. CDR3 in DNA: TGTGCCAGCAGTTTGGGACAGGGGGTCGGGGAGCTGTTTTTT.

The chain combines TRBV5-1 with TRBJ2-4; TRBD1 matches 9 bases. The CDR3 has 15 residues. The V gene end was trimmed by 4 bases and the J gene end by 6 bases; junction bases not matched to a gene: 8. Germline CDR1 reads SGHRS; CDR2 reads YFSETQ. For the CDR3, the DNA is TGCGCCAGCAGCGAGCTAGGGACAGGGCCAAACATTCAGTACTTC. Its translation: CASSELGTGPNIQYF.

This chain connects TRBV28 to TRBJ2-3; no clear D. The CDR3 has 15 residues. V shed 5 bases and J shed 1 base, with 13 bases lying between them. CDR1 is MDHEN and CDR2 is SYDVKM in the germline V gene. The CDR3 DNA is TGTGCCAGCAGTCGAGTATCTCTGGGCACAGATACGCAGTATTTT. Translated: CASSRVSLGTDTQYF. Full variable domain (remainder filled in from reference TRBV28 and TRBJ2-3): DVKVTQSSRYLVKRTGEKVFLECVQDMDHENMFWYRQDPGLGLRLIYFSYDVKMKEKGDIPEGYSVSREKKERFSLILESASTNQTSMYLCASSRVSLGTDTQYFGPGTRLTVL.

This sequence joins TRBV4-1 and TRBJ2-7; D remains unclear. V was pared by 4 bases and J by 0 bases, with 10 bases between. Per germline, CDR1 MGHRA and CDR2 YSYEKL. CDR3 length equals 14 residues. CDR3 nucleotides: TGCGCCAGCAGCCTTCTCTTTAGCTCCTACGAGCAGTACTTC. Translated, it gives CASSLLFSSYEQYF.

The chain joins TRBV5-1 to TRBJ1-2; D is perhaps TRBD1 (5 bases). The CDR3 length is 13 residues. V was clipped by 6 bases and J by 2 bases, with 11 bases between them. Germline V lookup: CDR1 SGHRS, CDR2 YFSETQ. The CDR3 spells CASTAGSNYGYTF. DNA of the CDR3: TGCGCCAGCACGGCAGGGAGCAACTATGGCTACACCTTC.

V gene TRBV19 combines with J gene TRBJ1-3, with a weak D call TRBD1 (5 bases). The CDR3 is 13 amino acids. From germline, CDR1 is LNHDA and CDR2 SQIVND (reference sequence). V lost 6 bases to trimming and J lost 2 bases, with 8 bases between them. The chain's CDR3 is CASSRAAGNTIYF. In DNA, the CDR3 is TGTGCCAGTAGCAGGGCAGCTGGAAACACCATATATTTT.

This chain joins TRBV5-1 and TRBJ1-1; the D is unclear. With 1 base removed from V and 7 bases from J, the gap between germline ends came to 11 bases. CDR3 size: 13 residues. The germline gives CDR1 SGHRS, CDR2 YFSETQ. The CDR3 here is CASSLIPMGEAFF. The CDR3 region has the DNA TGCGCCAGCAGCTTGATTCCTATGGGTGAAGCTTTCTTT.

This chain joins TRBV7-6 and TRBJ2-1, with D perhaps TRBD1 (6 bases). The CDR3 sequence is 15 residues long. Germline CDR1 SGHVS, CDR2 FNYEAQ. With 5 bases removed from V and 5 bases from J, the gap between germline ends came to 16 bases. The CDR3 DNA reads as TGTGCCAGCAGCACCGGACAGTTGACGAACAATGAGCAGTTCTTC. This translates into CASSTGQLTNNEQFF. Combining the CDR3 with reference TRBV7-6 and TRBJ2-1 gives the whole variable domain GAGVSQSPRYKVTKRGQDVALRCDPISGHVSLYWYRQALGQGPEFLTYFNYEAQQDKSGLPNDRFSAERPEGSISTLTIQRTEQRDSAMYRCASSTGQLTNNEQFFGPGTRLTVL.

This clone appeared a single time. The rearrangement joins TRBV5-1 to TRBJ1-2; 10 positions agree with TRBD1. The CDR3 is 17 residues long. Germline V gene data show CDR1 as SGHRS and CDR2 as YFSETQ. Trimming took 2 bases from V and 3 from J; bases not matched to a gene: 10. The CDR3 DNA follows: TGCGCCAGCAGCTTAGGGACAGGGGCGTCCCCCTACTATGGCTACACCTTC. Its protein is CASSLGTGASPYYGYTF. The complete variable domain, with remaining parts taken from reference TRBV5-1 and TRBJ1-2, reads KAGVTQTPRYLIKTRGQQVTLSCSPISGHRSVSWYQQTPGQGLQFLFEYFSETQRNKGNFPGRFSGRQFSNSRSEMNVSTLELGDSALYLCASSLGTGASPYYGYTFGSGTRLTVV.

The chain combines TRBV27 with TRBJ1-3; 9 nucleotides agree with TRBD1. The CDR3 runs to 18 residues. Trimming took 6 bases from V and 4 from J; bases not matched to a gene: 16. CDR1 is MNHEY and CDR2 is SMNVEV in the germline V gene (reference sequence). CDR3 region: CASSPDHPTGGSGNTIYF. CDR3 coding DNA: TGTGCCAGCAGCCCAGACCACCCGACAGGGGGTTCCGGAAACACCATATATTTT.

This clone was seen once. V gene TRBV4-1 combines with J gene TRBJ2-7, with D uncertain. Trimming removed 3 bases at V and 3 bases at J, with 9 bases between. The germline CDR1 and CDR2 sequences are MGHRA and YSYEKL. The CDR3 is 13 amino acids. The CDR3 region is CASSHGSSYEQYF. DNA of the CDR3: TGCGCCAGCAGCCACGGTAGTAGCTACGAGCAGTACTTC.

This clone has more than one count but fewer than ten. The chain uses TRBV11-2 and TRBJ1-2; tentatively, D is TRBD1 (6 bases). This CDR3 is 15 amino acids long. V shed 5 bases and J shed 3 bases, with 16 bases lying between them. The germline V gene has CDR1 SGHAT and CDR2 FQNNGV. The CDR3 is CASSPLRKGDYGYTF. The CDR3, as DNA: TGTGCCAGCAGCCCGCTACGGAAGGGGGACTATGGCTACACCTTC.

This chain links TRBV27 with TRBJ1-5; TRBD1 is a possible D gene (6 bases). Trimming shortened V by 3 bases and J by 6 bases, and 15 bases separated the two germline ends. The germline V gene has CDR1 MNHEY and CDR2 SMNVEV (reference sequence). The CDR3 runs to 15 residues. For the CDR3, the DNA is TGTGCCAGCAGTTTGGATTCGACAGGTCTTCAGCCCCAGCATTTT. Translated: CASSLDSTGLQPQHF.